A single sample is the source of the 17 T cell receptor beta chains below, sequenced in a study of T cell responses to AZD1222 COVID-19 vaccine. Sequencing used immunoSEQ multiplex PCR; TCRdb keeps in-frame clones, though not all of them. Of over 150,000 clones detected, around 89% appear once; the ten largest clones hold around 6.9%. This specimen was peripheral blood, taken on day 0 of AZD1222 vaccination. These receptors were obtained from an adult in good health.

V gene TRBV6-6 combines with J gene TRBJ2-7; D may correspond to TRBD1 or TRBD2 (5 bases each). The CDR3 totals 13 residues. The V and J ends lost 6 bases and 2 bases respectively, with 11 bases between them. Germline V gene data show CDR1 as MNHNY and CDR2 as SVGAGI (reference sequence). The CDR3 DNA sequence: TGTGCCAGCAGCCCCGGGACCGCCTACGAGCAGTACGTC. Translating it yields CASSPGTAYEQYV.

The CDR3 nucleotides read TGTGCCATCAGTGAGGACAACTATAGCACAGATACGCAGTATTTT. Protein sequence: CAISEDNYSTDTQYF. J is TRBJ2-3 and V is TRBV10-3; the D is unclear. Germline V gene sequence: CDR1 ENHRY, CDR2 SYGVKD. The V end was cut by 2 bases, the J end by 0 bases, with 9 bases between. The CDR3 runs to 15 residues.

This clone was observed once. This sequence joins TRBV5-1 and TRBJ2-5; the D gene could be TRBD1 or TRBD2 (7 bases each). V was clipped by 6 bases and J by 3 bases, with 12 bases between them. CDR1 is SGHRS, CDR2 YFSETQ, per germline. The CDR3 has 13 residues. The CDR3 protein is CASTPGGEETQYF. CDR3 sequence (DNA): TGCGCCAGCACCCCAGGGGGGGAAGAGACCCAGTACTTC.

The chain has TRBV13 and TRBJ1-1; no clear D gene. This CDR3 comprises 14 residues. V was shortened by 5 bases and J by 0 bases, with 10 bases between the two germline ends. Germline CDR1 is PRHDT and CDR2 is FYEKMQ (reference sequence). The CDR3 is CASSTHLMNTEAFF. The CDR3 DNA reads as TGTGCCAGCAGCACGCACCTCATGAACACTGAAGCTTTCTTT.

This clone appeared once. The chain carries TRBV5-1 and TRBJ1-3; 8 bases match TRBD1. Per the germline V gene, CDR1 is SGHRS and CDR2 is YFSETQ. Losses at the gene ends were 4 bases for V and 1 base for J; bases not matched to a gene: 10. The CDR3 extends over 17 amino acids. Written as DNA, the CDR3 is TGCGCCAGCAGCATAGGACAGGGAGGGCCTTCTGGAAACACCATATATTTT. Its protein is CASSIGQGGPSGNTIYF.

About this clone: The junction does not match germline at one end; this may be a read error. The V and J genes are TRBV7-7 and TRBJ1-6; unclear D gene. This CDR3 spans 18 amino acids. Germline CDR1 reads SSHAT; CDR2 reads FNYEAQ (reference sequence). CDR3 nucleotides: TGTGCTAGCAGCTTACTTGGCCGAGCTACAACCTTAAATTCACCCCTCCACTTT. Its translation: CASSLLGRATTLNSPLHF.

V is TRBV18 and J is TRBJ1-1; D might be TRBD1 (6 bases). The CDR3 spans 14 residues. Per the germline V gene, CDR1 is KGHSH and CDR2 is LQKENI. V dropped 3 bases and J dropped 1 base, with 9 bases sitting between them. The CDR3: CASSPGHTNTEAFF. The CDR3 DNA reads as TGTGCCAGCTCACCGGGACACACGAACACTGAAGCTTTCTTT. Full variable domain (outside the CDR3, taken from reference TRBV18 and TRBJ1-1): NAGVMQNPRHLVRRRGQEARLRCSPMKGHSHVYWYRQLPEEGLKFMVYLQKENIIDESGMPKERFSAEFPKEGPSILRIQQVVRGDSAAYFCASSPGHTNTEAFFGQGTRLTVV.

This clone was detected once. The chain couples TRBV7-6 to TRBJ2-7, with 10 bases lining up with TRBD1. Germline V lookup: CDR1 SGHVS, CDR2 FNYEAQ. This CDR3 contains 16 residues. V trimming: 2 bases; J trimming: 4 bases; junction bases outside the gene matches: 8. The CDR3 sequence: CASSLRPGTGEYEQYF. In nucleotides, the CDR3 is TGTGCCAGCAGCTTAAGACCCGGGACAGGGGAGTACGAGCAGTACTTC.

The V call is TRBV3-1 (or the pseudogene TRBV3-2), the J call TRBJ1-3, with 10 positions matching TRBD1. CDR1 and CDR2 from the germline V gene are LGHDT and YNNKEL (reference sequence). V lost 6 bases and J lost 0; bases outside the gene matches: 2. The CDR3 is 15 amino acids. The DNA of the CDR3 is TGTGCCAGCAGGGACAGGGGGACCTCTGGAAACACCATATATTTT. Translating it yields CASRDRGTSGNTIYF.

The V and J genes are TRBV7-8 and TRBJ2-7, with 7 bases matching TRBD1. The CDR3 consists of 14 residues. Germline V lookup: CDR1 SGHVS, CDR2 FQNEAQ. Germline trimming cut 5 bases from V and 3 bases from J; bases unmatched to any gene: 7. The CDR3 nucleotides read TGTGCCAGCAGCGACCCGGGACAGAACTACGAGCAGTACTTC. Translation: CASSDPGQNYEQYF.

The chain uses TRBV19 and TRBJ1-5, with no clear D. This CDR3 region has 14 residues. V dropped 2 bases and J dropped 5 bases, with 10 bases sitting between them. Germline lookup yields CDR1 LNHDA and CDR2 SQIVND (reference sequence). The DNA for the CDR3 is TGTGCCAGTAGTATATCGACTTTTGATCAGCCCCAGCATTTT. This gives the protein CASSISTFDQPQHF.

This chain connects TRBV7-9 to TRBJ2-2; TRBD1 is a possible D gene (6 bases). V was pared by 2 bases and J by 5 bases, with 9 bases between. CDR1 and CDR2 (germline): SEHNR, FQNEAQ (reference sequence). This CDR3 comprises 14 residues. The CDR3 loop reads CASSLNRETGELFF. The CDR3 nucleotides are TGTGCCAGCAGCTTAAACAGGGAAACCGGGGAGCTGTTTTTT.

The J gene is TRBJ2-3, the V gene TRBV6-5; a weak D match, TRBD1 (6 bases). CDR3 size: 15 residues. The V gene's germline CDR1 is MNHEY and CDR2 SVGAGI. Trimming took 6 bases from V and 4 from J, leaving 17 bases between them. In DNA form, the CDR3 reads TGTGCCAGCAGGGTCAGGGGAGACCCTCCAGATACGCAGTATTTT. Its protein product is CASRVRGDPPDTQYF.

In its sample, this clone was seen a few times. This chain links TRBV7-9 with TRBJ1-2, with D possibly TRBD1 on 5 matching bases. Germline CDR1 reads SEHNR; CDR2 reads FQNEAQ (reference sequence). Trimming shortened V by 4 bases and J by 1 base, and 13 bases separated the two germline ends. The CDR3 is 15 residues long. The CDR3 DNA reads TGTGCCAGCAGCTCCGGCTTCAGGGATAACTATGGCTACACCTTC. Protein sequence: CASSSGFRDNYGYTF.

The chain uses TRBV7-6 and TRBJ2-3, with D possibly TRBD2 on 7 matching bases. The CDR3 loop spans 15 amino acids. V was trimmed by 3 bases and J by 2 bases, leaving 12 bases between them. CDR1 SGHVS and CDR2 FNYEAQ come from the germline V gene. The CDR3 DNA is TGTGCCAGCAGCTTTGGGGGGGGCTACACAGATACGCAGTATTTT. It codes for CASSFGGGYTDTQYF.

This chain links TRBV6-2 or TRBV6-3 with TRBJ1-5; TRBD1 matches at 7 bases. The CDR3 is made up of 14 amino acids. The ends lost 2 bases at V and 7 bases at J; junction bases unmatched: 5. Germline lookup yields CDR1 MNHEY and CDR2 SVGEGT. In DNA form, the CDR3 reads TGTGCCAGCAGTTACGCGTCAGGGGGACAGCCCCAGCATTTT. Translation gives CASSYASGGQPQHF.

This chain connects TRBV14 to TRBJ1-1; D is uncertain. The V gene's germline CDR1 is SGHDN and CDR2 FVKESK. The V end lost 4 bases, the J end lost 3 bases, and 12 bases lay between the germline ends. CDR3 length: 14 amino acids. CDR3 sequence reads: CASSRNGVDTEAFF. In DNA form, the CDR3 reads TGTGCCAGCAGCCGAAACGGGGTCGACACTGAAGCTTTCTTT.